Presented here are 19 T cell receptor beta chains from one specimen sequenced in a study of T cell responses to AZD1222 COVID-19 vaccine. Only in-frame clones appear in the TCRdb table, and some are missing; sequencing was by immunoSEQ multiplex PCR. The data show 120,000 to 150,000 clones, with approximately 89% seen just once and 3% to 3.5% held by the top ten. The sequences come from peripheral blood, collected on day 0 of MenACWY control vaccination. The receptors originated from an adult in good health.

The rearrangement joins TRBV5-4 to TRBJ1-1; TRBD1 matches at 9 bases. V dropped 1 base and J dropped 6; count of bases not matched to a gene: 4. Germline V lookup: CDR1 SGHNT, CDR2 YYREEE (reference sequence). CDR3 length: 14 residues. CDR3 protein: CASSLSDRGSEAFF. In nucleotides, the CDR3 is TGTGCCAGCAGCTTGTCGGACAGGGGCTCTGAAGCTTTCTTT. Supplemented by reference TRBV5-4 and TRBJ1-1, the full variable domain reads ETGVTQSPTHLIKTRGQQVTLRCSSQSGHNTVSWYQQALGQGPQFIFQYYREEENGRGNFPPRFSGLQFPNYSSELNVNALELDDSALYLCASSLSDRGSEAFFGQGTRLTVV.

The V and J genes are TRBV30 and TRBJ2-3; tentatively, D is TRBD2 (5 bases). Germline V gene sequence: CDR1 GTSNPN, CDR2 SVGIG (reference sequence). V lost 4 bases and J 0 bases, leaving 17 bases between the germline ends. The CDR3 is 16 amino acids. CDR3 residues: CAWIDPRRTSTDTQYF. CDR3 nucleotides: TGTGCCTGGATCGACCCCAGACGGACTAGCACAGATACGCAGTATTTT.

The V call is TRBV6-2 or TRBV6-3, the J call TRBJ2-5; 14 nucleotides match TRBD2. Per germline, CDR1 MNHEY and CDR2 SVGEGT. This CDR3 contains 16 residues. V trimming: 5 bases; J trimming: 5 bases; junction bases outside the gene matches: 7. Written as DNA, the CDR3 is TGTGCCAGCAGTGTCGGGACTAGCGGGAGTTTCGAGACCCAGTACTTC. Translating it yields CASSVGTSGSFETQYF.

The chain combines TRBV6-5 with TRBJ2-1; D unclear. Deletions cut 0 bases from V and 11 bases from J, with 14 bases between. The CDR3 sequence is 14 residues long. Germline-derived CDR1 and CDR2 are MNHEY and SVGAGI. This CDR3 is CASSYSKSGLKQFF. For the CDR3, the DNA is TGTGCCAGCAGTTACTCGAAATCCGGGTTGAAGCAGTTCTTC.

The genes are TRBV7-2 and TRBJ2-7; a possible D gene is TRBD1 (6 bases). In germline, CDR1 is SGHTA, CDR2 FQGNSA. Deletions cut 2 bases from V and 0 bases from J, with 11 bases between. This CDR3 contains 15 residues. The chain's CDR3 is CASSLRGTNSYEQYF. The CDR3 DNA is TGTGCCAGCAGCTTAAGGGGGACAAACTCCTACGAGCAGTACTTC.

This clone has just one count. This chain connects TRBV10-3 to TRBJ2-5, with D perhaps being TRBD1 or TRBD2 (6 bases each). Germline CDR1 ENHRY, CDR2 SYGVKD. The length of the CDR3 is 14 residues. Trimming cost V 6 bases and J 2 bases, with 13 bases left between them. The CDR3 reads CAISRGTTQETQYF. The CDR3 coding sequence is TGTGCCATCAGCCGGGGGACAACACAAGAGACCCAGTACTTC.

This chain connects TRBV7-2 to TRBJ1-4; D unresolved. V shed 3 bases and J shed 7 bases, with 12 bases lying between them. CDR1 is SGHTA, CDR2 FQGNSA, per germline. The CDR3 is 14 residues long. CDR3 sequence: CASSLGGNREKLFF. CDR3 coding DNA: TGTGCCAGCAGCTTGGGAGGGAATCGTGAAAAACTGTTTTTT.

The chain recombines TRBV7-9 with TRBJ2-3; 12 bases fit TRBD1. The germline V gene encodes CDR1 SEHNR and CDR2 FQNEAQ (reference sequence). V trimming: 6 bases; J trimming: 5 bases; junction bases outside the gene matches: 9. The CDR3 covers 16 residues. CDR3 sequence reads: CASSFSGQGARDTQYF. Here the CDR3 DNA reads TGTGCCAGCAGTTTCTCGGGACAGGGGGCTAGAGATACGCAGTATTTT.

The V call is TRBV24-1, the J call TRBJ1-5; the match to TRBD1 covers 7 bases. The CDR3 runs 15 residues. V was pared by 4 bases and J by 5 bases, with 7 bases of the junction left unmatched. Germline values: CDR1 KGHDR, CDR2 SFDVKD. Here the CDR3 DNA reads TGTGCCACCAGTGAGGGAGGGGGCGCGGATCAGCCCCAGCATTTT. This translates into CATSEGGGADQPQHF.

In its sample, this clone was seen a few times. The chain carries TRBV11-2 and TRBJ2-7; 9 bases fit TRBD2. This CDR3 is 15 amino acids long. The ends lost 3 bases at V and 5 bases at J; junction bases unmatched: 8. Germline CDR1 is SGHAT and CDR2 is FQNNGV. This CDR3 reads CASSFLAGKRNEQYF. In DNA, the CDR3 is TGTGCCAGCAGCTTCCTAGCGGGAAAGCGGAACGAGCAGTACTTC.

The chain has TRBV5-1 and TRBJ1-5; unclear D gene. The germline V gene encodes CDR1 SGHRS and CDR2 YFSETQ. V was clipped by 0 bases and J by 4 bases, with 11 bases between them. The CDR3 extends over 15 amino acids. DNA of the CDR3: TGCGCCAGCAGCTTGGCCCCGTTAGGGAATCAGCCCCAGCATTTT. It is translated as CASSLAPLGNQPQHF.

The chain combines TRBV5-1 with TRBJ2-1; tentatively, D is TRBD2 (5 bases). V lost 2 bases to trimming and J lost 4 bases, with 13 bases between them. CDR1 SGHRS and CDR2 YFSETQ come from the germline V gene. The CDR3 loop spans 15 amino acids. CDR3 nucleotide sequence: TGCGCCAGCAGCTTCGCTAGCTTTTCGTACAATGAGCAGTTCTTC. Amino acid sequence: CASSFASFSYNEQFF.

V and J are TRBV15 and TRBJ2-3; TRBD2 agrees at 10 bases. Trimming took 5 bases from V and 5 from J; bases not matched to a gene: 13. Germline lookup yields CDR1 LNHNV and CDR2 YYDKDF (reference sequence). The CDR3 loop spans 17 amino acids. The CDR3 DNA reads TGTGCCACCAGCCTCCCGGACTTAGCGGGGGGTAAAGATACGCAGTATTTT. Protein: CATSLPDLAGGKDTQYF.

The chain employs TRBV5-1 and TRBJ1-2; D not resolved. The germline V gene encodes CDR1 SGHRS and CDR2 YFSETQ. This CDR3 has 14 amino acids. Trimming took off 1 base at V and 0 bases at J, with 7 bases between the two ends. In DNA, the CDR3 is TGCGCCAGCAGCTTGAGCGCTTCTAACTATGGCTACACCTTC. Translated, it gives CASSLSASNYGYTF.

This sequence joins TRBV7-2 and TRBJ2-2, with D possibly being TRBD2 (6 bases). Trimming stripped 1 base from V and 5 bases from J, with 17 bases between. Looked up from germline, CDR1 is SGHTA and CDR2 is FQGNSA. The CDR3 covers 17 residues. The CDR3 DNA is TGTGCCAGCAGCTTAGGTCTTTCGCGGGAAAGGACCGGGGAGCTGTTTTTT. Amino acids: CASSLGLSRERTGELFF. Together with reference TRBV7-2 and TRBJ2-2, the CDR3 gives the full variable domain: GAGVSQSPSNKVTEKGKDVELRCDPISGHTALYWYRQSLGQGLEFLIYFQGNSAPDKSGLPSDRFSAERTGGSVSTLTIQRTQQEDSAVYLCASSLGLSRERTGELFFGEGSRLTVL.

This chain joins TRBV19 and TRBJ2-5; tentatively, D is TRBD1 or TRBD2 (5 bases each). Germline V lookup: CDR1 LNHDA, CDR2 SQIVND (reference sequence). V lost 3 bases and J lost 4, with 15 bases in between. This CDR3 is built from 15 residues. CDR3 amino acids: CASSILGRGVETQYF. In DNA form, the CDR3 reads TGTGCCAGTAGTATTTTGGGTCGAGGGGTAGAGACCCAGTACTTC.

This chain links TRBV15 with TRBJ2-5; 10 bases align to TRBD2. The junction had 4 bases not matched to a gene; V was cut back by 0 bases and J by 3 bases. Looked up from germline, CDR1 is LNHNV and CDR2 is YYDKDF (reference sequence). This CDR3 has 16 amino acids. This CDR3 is CATSRDLLAGEETQYF. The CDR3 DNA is TGTGCCACCAGCAGAGATCTCCTAGCGGGAGAAGAGACCCAGTACTTC.

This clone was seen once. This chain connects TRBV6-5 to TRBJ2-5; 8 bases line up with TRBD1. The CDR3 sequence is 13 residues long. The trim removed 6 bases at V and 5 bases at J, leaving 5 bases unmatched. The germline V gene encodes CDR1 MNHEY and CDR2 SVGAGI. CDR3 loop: CASSWTGWETQYF. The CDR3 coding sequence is TGTGCCAGCAGCTGGACAGGGTGGGAGACCCAGTACTTC.

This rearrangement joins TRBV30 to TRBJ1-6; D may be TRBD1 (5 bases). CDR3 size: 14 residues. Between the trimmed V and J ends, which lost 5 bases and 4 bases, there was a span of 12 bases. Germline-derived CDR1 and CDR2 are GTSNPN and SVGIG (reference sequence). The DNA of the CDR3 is TGTGCCTGGGATCGACAGAGATATAATTCACCCCTCCACTTT. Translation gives CAWDRQRYNSPLHF.